This T cell receptor (beta chain) was found in a study of CD8+CD57+ T cells in acquired aplastic anemia. Overall study context: Mean DNA quantity obtained from sorted CD4+ and CD8+ cells was about 3.2 ug.

Trimming cost V 6 bases and J 5 bases, with 13 bases left between them. The CDR3 loop spans 13 amino acids. CDR1 and CDR2 from the germline V gene are SNHLY and FYNNEI. The template used for profiling TCR beta VDJ and CDR3 was genomic DNA. MiXCR, run by TCRdb on the reads, gives a single entry per CDR3 protein. The sample records roughly 160,000 distinct CDR3 sequences, roughly 63% being singletons. V usage is TRBV2 and J usage is TRBJ1-1; TRBD1 is a possible D gene (6 bases). This receptor was identified in a human donor in good health. Input material: sorted CD4+, CD8+, or CD8+CD57+ T cells (not recorded which) from PBMCs. The CDR3 DNA follows: TGTGCCAGCAGAGTCGCTCAGGGGACTGAAGCTTTCTTT. Amino acids: CASRVAQGTEAFF.